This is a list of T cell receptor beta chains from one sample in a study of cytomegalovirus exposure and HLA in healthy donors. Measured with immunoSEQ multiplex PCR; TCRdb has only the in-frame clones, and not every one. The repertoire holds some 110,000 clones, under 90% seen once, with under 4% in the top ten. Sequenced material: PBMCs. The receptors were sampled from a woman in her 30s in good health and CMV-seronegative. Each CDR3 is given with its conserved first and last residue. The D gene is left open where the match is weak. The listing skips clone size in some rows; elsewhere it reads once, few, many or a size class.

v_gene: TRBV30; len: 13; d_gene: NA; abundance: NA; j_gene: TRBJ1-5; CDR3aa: CAWSKGPDQPQHF; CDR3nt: TGTGCCTGGAGTAAGGGGCCTGATCAGCCCCAGCATTTT
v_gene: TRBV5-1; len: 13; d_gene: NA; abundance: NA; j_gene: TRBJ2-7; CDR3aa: CASSPTERGEQYF; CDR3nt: TGCGCCAGCAGCCCGACAGAGAGGGGGGAGCAGTACTTC
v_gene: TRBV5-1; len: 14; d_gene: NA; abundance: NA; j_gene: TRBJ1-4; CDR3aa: CASSRDTPNEKLFF; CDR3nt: TGCGCCAGCAGTAGGGACACCCCGAATGAAAAACTGTTTTTT
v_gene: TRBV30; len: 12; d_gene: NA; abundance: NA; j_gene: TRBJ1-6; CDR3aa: CACDLTDSPLHF; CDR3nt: TGTGCCTGCGACCTAACCGACAGTCCCCTCCACTTT
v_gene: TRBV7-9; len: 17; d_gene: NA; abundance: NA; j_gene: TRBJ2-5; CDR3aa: CSSSSSKAGVSGETQYF; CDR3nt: TGTTCCAGCAGCTCTTCCAAGGCCGGGGTCTCGGGAGAGACCCAGTACTTC
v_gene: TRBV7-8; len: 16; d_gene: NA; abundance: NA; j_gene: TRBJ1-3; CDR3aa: CASSLEGGGSGNTIYF; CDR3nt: TGTGCCAGCAGCTTGGAGGGAGGAGGGTCTGGAAACACCATATATTTT
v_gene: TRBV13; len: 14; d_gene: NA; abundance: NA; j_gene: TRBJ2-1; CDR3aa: CASSLMSSYNEQFF; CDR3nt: TGTGCCAGCAGCTTAATGAGCTCCTACAATGAGCAGTTCTTC
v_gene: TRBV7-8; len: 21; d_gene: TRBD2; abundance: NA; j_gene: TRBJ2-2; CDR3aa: CASSLRQGISGRALNTGELFF; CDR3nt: TGTGCCAGCAGCTTAAGACAGGGGATAAGCGGGAGGGCCCTCAACACCGGGGAGCTGTTTTTT
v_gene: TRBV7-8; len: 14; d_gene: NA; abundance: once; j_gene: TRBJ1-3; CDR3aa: CAIKTGGTGNTIYF; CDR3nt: TGTGCCATTAAAACGGGGGGGACTGGAAACACCATATATTTT
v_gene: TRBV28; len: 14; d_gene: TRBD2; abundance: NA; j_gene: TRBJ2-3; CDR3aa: CASGAGGPRDTQYF; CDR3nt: TGTGCCAGCGGAGCGGGAGGGCCCCGAGATACGCAGTATTTT
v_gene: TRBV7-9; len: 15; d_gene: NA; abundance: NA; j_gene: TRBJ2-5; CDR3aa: CASSSGTINQETQYF; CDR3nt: TGTGCCAGCAGCTCCGGGACAATTAACCAAGAGACCCAGTACTTC
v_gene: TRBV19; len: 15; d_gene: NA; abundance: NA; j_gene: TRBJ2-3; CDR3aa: CASSYGEKSTDTQYF; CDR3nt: TGTGCCAGTAGTTACGGGGAGAAGAGCACAGATACGCAGTATTTT